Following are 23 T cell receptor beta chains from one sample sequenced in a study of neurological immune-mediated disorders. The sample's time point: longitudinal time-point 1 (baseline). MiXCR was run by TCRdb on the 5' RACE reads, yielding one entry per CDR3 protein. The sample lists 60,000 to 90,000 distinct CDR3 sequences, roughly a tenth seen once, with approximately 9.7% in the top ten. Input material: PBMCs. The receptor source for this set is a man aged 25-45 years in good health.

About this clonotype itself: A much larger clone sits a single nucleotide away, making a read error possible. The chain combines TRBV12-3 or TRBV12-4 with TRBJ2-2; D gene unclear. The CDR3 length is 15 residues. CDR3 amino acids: CSSSPAGRNTGELFF. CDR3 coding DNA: TGTTCCAGCAGTCCAGCTGGGCGGAACACCGGGGAGCTGTTTTTT.

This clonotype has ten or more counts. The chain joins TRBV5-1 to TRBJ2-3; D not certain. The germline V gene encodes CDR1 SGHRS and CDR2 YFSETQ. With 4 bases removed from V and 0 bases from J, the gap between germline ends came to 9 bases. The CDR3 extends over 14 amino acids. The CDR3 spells CASSQTASTDTQYF. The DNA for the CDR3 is TGCGCCAGCAGCCAAACAGCTAGCACAGATACGCAGTATTTT.

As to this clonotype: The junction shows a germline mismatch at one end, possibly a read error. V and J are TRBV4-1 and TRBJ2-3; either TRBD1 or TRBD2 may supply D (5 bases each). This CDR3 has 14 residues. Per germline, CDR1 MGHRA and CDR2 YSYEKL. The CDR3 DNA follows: TGCGCCAGTAGCCCTGGGGACCTCATAGATACGCAGTATTTT. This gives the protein CASSPGDLIDTQYF.

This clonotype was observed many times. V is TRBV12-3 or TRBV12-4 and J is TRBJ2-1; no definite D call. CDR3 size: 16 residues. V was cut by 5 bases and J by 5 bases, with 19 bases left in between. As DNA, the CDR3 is TGTGCCAGCAGTCCTAACGACAAGCCTGGGGACAATGAGCAGTTCTTC. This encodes CASSPNDKPGDNEQFF.

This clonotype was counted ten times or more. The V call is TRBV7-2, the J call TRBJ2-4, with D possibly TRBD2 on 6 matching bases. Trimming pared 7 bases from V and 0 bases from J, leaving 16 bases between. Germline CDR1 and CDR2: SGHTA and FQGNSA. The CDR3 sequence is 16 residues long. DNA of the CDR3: TGTGCCAGCATAGGGGCGGGGCAGATAGCCAAAAACATTCAGTACTTC. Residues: CASIGAGQIAKNIQYF.

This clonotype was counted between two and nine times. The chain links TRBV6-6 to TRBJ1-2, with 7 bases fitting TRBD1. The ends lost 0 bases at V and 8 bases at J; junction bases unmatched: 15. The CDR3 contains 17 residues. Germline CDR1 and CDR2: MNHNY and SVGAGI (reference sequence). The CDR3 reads CASSYSTVIEGARGYTF. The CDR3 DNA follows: TGTGCCAGCAGTTACTCGACCGTTATCGAGGGGGCTCGAGGCTACACCTTC.

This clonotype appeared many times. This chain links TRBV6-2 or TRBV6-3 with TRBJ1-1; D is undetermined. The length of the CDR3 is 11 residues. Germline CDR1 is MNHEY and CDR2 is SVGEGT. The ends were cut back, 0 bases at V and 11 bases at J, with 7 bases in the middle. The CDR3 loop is CASSYSTAAFF. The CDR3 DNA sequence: TGTGCCAGCAGTTACTCAACGGCCGCTTTCTTT.

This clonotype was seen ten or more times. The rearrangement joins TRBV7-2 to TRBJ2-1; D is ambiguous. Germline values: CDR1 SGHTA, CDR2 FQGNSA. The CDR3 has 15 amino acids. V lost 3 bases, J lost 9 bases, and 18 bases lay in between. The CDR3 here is CASSFAVQADGEQFF. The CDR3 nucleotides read TGTGCCAGCAGCTTTGCCGTCCAAGCCGACGGTGAGCAGTTCTTC.

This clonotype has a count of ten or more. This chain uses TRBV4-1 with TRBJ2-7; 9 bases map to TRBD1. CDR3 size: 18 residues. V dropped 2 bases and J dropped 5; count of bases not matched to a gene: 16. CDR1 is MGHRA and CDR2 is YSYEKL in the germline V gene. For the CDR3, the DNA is TGCGCCAGCAGCCAAATACTCTTCAGAGGGGACAGGGCTAACGAGCAGTACTTC. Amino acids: CASSQILFRGDRANEQYF.

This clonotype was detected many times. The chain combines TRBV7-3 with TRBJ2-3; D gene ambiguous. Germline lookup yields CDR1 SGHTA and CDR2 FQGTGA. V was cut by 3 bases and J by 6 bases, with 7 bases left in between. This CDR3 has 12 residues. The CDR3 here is CASSFQGDTQYF. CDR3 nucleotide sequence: TGTGCCAGCAGCTTTCAAGGGGATACGCAGTATTTT.

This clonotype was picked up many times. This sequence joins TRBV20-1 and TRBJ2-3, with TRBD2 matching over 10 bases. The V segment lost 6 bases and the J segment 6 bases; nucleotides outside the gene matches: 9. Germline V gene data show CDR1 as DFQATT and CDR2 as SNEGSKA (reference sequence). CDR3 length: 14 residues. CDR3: CSAPLAGVRDTQYF. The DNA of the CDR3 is TGCAGTGCGCCGCTAGCGGGAGTGAGGGATACGCAGTATTTT.

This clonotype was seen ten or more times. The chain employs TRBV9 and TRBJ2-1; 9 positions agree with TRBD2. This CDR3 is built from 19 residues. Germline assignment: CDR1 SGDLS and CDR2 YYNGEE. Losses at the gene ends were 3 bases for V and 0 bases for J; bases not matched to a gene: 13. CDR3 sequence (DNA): TGTGCCAGCAGCGACACCAGATCTAGCGGGGAAAGCTCCTACAATGAGCAGTTCTTC. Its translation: CASSDTRSSGESSYNEQFF. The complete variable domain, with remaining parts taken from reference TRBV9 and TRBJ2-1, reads DSGVTQTPKHLITATGQRVTLRCSPRSGDLSVYWYQQSLDQGLQFLIQYYNGEERAKGNILERFSAQQFPDLHSELNLSSLELGDSALYFCASSDTRSSGESSYNEQFFGPGTRLTVL.

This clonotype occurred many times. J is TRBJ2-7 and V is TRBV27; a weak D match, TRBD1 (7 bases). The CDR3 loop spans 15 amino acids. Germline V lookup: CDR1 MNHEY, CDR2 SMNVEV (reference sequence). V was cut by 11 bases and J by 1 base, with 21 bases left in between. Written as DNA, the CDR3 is TGTGCCGTCAGGGGGATCGAGAGCGGGTCCTACGAGCAGTACTTC. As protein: CAVRGIESGSYEQYF.

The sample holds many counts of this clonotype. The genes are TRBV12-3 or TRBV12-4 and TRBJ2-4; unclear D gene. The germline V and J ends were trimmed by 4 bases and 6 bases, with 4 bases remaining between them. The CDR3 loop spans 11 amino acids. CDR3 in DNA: TGTGCCAGCAGTTCTATAAACATTCAGTACTTC. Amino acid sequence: CASSSINIQYF.

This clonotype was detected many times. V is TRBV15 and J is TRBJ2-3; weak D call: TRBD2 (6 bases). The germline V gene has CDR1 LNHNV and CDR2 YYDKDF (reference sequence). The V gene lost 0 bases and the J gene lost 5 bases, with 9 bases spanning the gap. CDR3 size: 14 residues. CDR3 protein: CATSRDGGGDTQYF. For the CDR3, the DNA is TGTGCCACCAGCAGAGATGGGGGAGGAGATACGCAGTATTTT.

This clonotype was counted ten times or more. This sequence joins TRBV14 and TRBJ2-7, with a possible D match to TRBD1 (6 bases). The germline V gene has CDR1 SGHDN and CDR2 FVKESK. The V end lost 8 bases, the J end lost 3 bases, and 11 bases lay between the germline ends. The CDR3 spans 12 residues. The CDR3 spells CASGQSYYEQYF. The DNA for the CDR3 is TGTGCCAGCGGACAGTCCTACTACGAGCAGTACTTC. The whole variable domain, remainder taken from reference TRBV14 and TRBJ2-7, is EAGVTQFPSHSVIEKGQTVTLRCDPISGHDNLYWYRRVMGKEIKFLLHFVKESKQDESGMPNNRFLAERTGGTYSTLKVQPAELEDSGVYFCASGQSYYEQYFGPGTRLTVT.

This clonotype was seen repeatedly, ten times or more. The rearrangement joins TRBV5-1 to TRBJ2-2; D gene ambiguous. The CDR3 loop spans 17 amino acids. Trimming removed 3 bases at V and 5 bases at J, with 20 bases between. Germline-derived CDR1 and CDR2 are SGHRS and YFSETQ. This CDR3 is CASSSTRPVSRTGELFF. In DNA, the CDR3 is TGCGCCAGCAGCTCTACCAGACCCGTTTCGCGGACCGGGGAGCTGTTTTTT.

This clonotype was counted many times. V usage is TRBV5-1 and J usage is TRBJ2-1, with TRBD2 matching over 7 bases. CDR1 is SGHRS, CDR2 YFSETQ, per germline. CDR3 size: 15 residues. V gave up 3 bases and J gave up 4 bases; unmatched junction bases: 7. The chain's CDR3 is CASSWDGEGYNEQFF. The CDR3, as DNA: TGCGCCAGCAGCTGGGACGGGGAGGGGTACAATGAGCAGTTCTTC.

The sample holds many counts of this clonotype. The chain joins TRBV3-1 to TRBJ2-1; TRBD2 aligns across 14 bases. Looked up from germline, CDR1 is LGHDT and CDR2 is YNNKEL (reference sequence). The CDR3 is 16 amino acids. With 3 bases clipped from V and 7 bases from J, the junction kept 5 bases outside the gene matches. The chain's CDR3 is CASSQRLAGGPNEQFF. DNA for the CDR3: TGTGCCAGCAGCCAGAGACTAGCGGGAGGGCCGAATGAGCAGTTCTTC.

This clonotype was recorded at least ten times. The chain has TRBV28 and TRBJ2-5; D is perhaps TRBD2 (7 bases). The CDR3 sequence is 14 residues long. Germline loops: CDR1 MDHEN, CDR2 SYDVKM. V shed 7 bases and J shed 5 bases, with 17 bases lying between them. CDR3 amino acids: CASISSGGGETQYF. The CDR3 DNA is TGTGCCAGCATATCATCTGGGGGGGGCGAGACCCAGTACTTC.

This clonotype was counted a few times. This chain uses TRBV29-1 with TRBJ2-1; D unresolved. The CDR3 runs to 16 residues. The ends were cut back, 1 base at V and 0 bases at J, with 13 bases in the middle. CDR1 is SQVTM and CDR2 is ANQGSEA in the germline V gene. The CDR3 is CSVEGSTASSYNEQFF. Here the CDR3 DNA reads TGCAGCGTTGAAGGTAGTACAGCAAGCTCCTACAATGAGCAGTTCTTC.

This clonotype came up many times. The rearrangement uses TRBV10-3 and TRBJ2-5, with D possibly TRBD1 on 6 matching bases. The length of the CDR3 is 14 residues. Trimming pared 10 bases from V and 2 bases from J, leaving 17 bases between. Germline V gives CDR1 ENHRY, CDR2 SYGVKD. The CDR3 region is CASRARDKQETQYF. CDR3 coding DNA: TGTGCCAGCCGGGCCCGGGACAAACAAGAGACCCAGTACTTC.

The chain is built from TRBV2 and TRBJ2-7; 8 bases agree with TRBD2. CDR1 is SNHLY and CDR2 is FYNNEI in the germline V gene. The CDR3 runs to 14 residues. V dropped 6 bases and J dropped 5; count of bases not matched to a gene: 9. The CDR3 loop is CASRESGLDDEQYF. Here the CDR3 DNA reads TGTGCCAGCAGGGAATCGGGACTAGATGACGAGCAGTACTTC. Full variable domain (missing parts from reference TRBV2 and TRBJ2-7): EPEVTQTPSHQVTQMGQEVILRCVPISNHLYFYWYRQILGQKVEFLVSFYNNEISEKSEIFDDQFSVERPDGSNFTLKIRSTKLEDSAMYFCASRESGLDDEQYFGPGTRLTVT.